This T cell receptor (beta chain) was documented in a study of regulatory T cells in long-lasting Graves disease. Turning to the study itself: Antithyroid drugs had been given to newly diagnosed Graves' patients for under 3 months. Overall study findings and caveats: Researchers examined only peripheral blood and not thyroid tissue.

Germline CDR1 and CDR2: SGHAT and FQNNGV. The CDR3 has 14 amino acids. V was trimmed by 5 bases and J by 7 bases, leaving 18 bases between them. This sample's time point: newly diagnosed GD, antithyroid drugs for less than 3 months. PBMCs provided the RNA from which the TCR library was made. Both iRepertoire HTBI primers and Arm-PCR of CDR3 regions were used to build the TCR beta libraries. MiXCR, run by TCRdb on the multiplex PCR reads, gives a single entry per CDR3 protein. The profile covers hundreds of thousands of distinct CDR3 sequences, with 15% to 20% appearing a single time and around 19% taken by the ten largest. Turning to this clonotype: The antigen is undetermined.

This sample was shared with a second study, whose subject was T cells in Graves' hyperthyroidism and ophthalmopathy.

The sample here was peripheral blood mononuclear cells (PBMCs), taken at new diagnosis, from a patient treated with antithyroid drugs. The chain is built from TRBV11-2 and TRBJ2-7; tentatively, D is TRBD1 (5 bases). The clonotype was recovered from a woman in her twenties or thirties with Graves disease. In nucleotides, the CDR3 is TGTGCCAGCAGCCAAGACACCAGGGCTGGTGAGCAGTACTTC. Protein sequence: CASSQDTRAGEQYF.